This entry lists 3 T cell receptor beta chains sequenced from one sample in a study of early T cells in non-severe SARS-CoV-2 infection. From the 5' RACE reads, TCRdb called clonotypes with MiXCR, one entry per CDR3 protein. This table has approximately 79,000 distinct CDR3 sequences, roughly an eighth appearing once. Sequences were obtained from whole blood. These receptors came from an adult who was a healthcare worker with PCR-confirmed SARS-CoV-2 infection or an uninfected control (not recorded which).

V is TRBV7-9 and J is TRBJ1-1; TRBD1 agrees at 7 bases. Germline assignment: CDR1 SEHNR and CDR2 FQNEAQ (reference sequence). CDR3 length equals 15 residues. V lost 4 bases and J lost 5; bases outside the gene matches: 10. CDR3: CASSSPNRGRTEAFF. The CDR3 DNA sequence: TGTGCCAGCAGCTCCCCGAACAGGGGCCGAACTGAAGCTTTCTTT.

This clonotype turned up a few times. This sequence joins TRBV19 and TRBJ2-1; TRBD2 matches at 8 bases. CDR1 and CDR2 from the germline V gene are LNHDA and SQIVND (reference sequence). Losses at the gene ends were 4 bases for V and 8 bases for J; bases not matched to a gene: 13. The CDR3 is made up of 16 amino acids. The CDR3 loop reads CASSTRSGNRVDEQFF. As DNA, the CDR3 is TGTGCCAGTAGTACCCGTAGCGGGAACCGGGTCGATGAGCAGTTCTTC. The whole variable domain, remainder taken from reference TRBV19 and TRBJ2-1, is DGGITQSPKYLFRKEGQNVTLSCEQNLNHDAMYWYRQDPGQGLRLIYYSQIVNDFQKGDIAEGYSVSREKKESFPLTVTSAQKNPTAFYLCASSTRSGNRVDEQFFGPGTRLTVL.

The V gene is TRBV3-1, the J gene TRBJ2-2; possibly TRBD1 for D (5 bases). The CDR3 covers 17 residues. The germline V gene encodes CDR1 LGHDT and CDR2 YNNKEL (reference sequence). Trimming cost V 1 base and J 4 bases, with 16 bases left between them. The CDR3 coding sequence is TGTGCCAGCAGCCAAGGCCCAAGGGGTAGTGGCACCGGGGAGCTGTTTTTT. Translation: CASSQGPRGSGTGELFF.